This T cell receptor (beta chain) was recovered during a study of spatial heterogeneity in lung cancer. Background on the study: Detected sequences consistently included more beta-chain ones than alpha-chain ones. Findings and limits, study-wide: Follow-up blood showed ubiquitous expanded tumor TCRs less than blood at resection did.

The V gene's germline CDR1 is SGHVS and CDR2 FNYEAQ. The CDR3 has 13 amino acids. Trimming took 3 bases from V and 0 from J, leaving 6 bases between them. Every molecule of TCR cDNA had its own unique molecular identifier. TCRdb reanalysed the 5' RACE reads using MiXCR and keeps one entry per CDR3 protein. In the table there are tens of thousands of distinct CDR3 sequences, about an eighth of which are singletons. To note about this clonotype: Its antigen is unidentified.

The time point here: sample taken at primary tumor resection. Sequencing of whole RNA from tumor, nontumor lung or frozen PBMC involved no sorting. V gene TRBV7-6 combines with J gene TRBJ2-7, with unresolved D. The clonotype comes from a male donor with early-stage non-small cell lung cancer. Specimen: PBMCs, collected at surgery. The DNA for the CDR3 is TGTGCCAGCAGCTTGGCAACCTCCTACGAGCAGTACTTC. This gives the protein CASSLATSYEQYF.